This is a list of T cell receptor beta chains from one sample in a study of control samples from healthy donors and cancer patients. TCRdb's copy holds only in-frame clones and misses some; the assay was immunoSEQ multiplex PCR. The sample includes approximately 120,000 clones, more than 85% of them seen just once. The sequenced material came from blood. The receptor source for this set is a man between 18 and 35 years old in good health. The CDR3 runs from the conserved cysteine through the conserved F or W. The D gene is left open where the match is weak.

v_call	d_call	j_call	cdr3_length	cdr3_nt	cdr3_aa
TRBV30	TRBD2	TRBJ2-3	14	TGTGCCTGGAGCGTAGCGGGGATCACAGATACGCAGTATTTT	CAWSVAGITDTQYF
TRBV19	TRBD1	TRBJ1-1	14	TGTGCCAGTAGTATGGGACAGCCAAACACTGAAGCTTTCTTT	CASSMGQPNTEAFF
TRBV11-2	.	TRBJ2-5	16	TGTGCCAGCAGCTTACTTTGGAGGGCAGGGGGAGAGACCCAGTACTTC	CASSLLWRAGGETQYF
TRBV11-2	.	TRBJ1-2	11	TGTGCCGATAGTTCCGGGGATGGCTACACCTTC	CADSSGDGYTF
TRBV28	.	TRBJ1-1	14	TGTGCCAGCAGACCACCTACAGCGAACACTGAAGCTTTCTTT	CASRPPTANTEAFF
TRBV6-5	TRBD1	TRBJ1-1	14	TGTGCCAGCAGTCGACAGGGGAGAAACGCTGAAGCTTTCTTT	CASSRQGRNAEAFF
TRBV6-1	.	TRBJ1-2	13	TGTGCCAGCAGTGAATTTACAGGAGATGGCTACACCTTC	CASSEFTGDGYTF
TRBV7-2	.	TRBJ1-2	14	TGTGCCAGCACCCCCCGAACGAACCGAGAGCCCTACACCTTC	CASTPRTNREPYTF
TRBV28	TRBD1	TRBJ1-2	14	TGTGCCAGCAGTTCCGGGGACAGGGTGTATGGCTACACCTTC	CASSSGDRVYGYTF
TRBV9	.	TRBJ2-7	16	TGTGCCAGCAGCCCAAGTGGGGCAGGGCGGGGTAGGGAGCAGTACTTC	CASSPSGAGRGREQYF